The 3 T cell receptor beta chains presented below share a single source sample, sequenced in a study of human T cells and chemical hapten exposure. Each CDR3 protein gets one entry after TCRdb re-called the RACE reads with MiXCR. The sample has about 350,000 distinct CDR3 sequences; 4.5% to 5.5% are singletons. As for time point: pre-sensitization, week 0. Noted treatment: therapeutic diphenylcyclopropenone sensitization with weekly scalp DPC. The source material was whole blood, sampled in connection with sensitization to the hapten diphenylcyclopropenone (DPC). These receptor sequences come from a woman aged 18-30 years with alopecia areata. Some clones in this sample may be carry-over from other donors' samples.

This clonotype has more than one count but fewer than ten. The chain has TRBV4-1 and TRBJ2-3; a weak D match, TRBD2 (6 bases). This CDR3 is built from 17 residues. V shed 4 bases and J shed 0 bases, with 17 bases lying between them. The germline CDR1 and CDR2 sequences are MGHRA and YSYEKL. In DNA form, the CDR3 reads TGCGCCAGCAGCCCCAGGCGTGCGGGGCCAAGCACAGATACGCAGTATTTT. Residues: CASSPRRAGPSTDTQYF.

This clonotype appeared a few times. V and J are TRBV6-6 and TRBJ2-4; TRBD1 matches 9 bases. The CDR3 length is 17 residues. V shed 2 bases, J shed 1 base, and the junction held 6 bases outside the gene matches. Germline values: CDR1 MNHNY, CDR2 SVGAGI (reference sequence). Here the CDR3 reads CASSYPDRGLAKNIQYF. The CDR3 nucleotides are TGTGCCAGCAGTTACCCAGACAGGGGGTTGGCCAAAAACATTCAGTACTTC.

This clonotype was found a few times. This chain connects TRBV6-2 or TRBV6-3 to TRBJ1-2, with D possibly TRBD1 on 5 matching bases. Germline lookup yields CDR1 MNHEY and CDR2 SVGEGT. The CDR3 runs to 17 residues. Between the trimmed V and J ends, which lost 5 bases and 5 bases, there was a span of 24 bases. CDR3 in amino acids: CASSGTDGPGQGYGYTF. The CDR3 nucleotides read TGTGCCAGCAGTGGTACCGATGGCCCCGGGCAGGGATATGGCTACACCTTC.